The 31 T cell receptor beta chains presented below share a single source sample, sequenced in a study of cytotoxic CD8 clonotypes in ibrutinib-treated CLL. Profiling relied on immunoSEQ multiplex PCR, and the TCRdb table lists in-frame clones only, not all of them. The data hold about 140,000 clones, with less than 95% observed a single time. The sample was PBMCs, taken after 12 months of ibrutinib treatment. The origin of the receptors is a human donor with chronic lymphocytic leukemia.

This chain links TRBV2 with TRBJ1-3, with TRBD1 as a possible D gene (5 bases). Germline V gene sequence: CDR1 SNHLY, CDR2 FYNNEI. This CDR3 has 15 amino acids. Trimming stripped 9 bases from V and 7 bases from J, with 22 bases between. The CDR3 loop reads CASCKQDSLQNTIYF. The CDR3 nucleotides read TGTGCCAGTTGTAAACAGGATTCCCTCCAGAACACCATATATTTT.

The chain has TRBV27 and TRBJ2-3, with D unclear. Trimming took 8 bases from V and 1 from J, leaving 13 bases between them. CDR1 and CDR2 from the germline V gene are MNHEY and SMNVEV (reference sequence). The CDR3 consists of 14 residues. The DNA for the CDR3 is TGTGCCAGCCAAGAGTTTCCCCGCACAGATACGCAGTATTTT. Translated, it gives CASQEFPRTDTQYF.

About this clone: Within the sample, other DNA sequences also encode this same CDR3. The chain links TRBV30 to TRBJ1-1; D unresolved. CDR1 and CDR2 from the germline V gene are GTSNPN and SVGIG (reference sequence). Trimming removed 2 bases at V and 0 bases at J, with 13 bases between. The CDR3 extends over 15 amino acids. Here the CDR3 reads CAWSPRGGLNTEAFF. DNA for the CDR3: TGTGCCTGGAGTCCTAGAGGCGGCCTGAACACTGAAGCTTTCTTT. The variable domain in full, with the rest retrieved from reference TRBV30 and TRBJ1-1, is SQTIHQWPATLVQPVGSPLSLECTVEGTSNPNLYWYRQAAGRGLQLLFYSVGIGQISSEVPQNLSASRPQDRQFILSSKKLLLSDSGFYLCAWSPRGGLNTEAFFGQGTRLTVV.

J is TRBJ2-3 and V is TRBV7-8; no clear D gene. The germline gives CDR1 SGHVS, CDR2 FQNEAQ. This CDR3 is 14 amino acids long. V gave up 5 bases and J gave up 4 bases, with 13 bases separating them. CDR3 sequence reads: CASSTSGFSDTQYF. Here the CDR3 DNA reads TGTGCCAGCAGCACCTCCGGGTTCTCAGATACGCAGTATTTT.

J is TRBJ2-2 and V is TRBV2; perhaps TRBD2 as D (6 bases). V dropped 6 bases and J dropped 1 base, with 15 bases sitting between them. CDR3 size: 16 residues. Germline V gene data show CDR1 as SNHLY and CDR2 as FYNNEI. CDR3 coding DNA: TGTGCCAGCAGCGTCGAGGGTAGCGGGAACACCGGGGAGCTGTTTTTT. This codes for CASSVEGSGNTGELFF.

The rearrangement links TRBV19 to TRBJ2-1; D not resolved. V was trimmed by 4 bases and J by 0 bases, leaving 10 bases between them. Per germline, CDR1 LNHDA and CDR2 SQIVND (reference sequence). This CDR3 contains 15 residues. As DNA, the CDR3 is TGTGCCAGTAGTAGCTACGAGAGCTCCTACAATGAGCAGTTCTTC. Translated, it gives CASSSYESSYNEQFF.

This chain joins TRBV4-2 and TRBJ1-5; D remains ambiguous. Trimming left V 0 bases short and J 5 bases short, with 14 bases between. The CDR3 length is 16 residues. Germline V gene data show CDR1 as LGHNA and CDR2 as YNFKEQ. The DNA of the CDR3 is TGTGCCAGCAGCCAAGATCTATCGGTGGGTTATCAGCCCCAGCATTTT. Translating gives CASSQDLSVGYQPQHF.

The rearrangement uses TRBV28 and TRBJ1-5; 12 nucleotides agree with TRBD1. The CDR3 runs to 18 residues. V trimming: 1 base; J trimming: 7 bases; junction bases outside the gene matches: 11. Germline V gene lookup returns CDR1 MDHEN and CDR2 SYDVKM. The CDR3 DNA follows: TGTGCCAGCAGTTTATATCGCCCGGGACAGGGGGCAAGACAGCCCCAGCATTTT. Encoded protein: CASSLYRPGQGARQPQHF.

This chain uses TRBV7-9 with TRBJ2-4; unclear D gene. Germline V gene data show CDR1 as SEHNR and CDR2 as FQNEAQ (reference sequence). CDR3 length: 13 amino acids. The V gene lost 5 bases and the J gene lost 4 bases, with 9 bases spanning the gap. CDR3 protein: CASSEAGKNIQYF. The DNA of the CDR3 is TGTGCCAGCAGCGAGGCAGGAAAAAACATTCAGTACTTC.

The chain employs TRBV29-1 and TRBJ2-7; D is perhaps TRBD2 (6 bases). V lost 2 bases and J 5 bases, leaving 16 bases between the germline ends. The CDR3 spans 14 residues. The germline gives CDR1 SQVTM, CDR2 ANQGSEA. CDR3 sequence reads: CSVERYRRGDEQYF. The CDR3 coding sequence is TGCAGCGTTGAAAGGTATAGGAGGGGAGACGAGCAGTACTTC.

The chain is built from TRBV19 and TRBJ2-1, with 7 bases identical to TRBD2. Per germline, CDR1 LNHDA and CDR2 SQIVND (reference sequence). This CDR3 spans 14 amino acids. The J segment lost 4 bases and the V segment lost 10 bases, leaving 10 bases of the junction unmatched. The CDR3 DNA sequence: TGTGCCACCGAAGCGGGATGGGGTTACAATGAGCAGTTCTTC. It specifies CATEAGWGYNEQFF.

CDR3 sequence reads: CASSSLGRFGEQFF. In nucleotides, the CDR3 is TGTGCCAGCAGCTCTTTAGGGAGGTTCGGTGAGCAGTTCTTC. This rearrangement joins TRBV6-6 to TRBJ2-1; a weak D match, TRBD2 (6 bases). Germline loops: CDR1 MNHNY, CDR2 SVGAGI (reference sequence). The CDR3 totals 14 residues. Trimming stripped 6 bases from V and 9 bases from J, with 18 bases between.

In DNA form, the CDR3 reads TGTGCCAGCAGCTCGGATAAGGCGGCAGACAATGAGCAGTTCTTC. It is translated as CASSSDKAADNEQFF. V usage is TRBV5-4 and J usage is TRBJ2-1; D gene uncertain. Trimming stripped 3 bases from V and 5 bases from J, with 15 bases between. Germline loops: CDR1 SGHNT, CDR2 YYREEE (reference sequence). The CDR3 sequence is 15 residues long.

The chain joins TRBV18 to TRBJ1-4; D is undetermined. V lost 4 bases and J lost 4, with 10 bases in between. CDR1 is KGHSH and CDR2 is LQKENI in the germline V gene. The CDR3 spans 14 residues. The CDR3 nucleotides read TGTGCCAGCTCACTTCTTGGATATAATGAAAAACTGTTTTTT. Its translation: CASSLLGYNEKLFF. Full variable domain (remainder filled in from reference TRBV18 and TRBJ1-4): NAGVMQNPRHLVRRRGQEARLRCSPMKGHSHVYWYRQLPEEGLKFMVYLQKENIIDESGMPKERFSAEFPKEGPSILRIQQVVRGDSAAYFCASSLLGYNEKLFFGSGTQLSVL.

The genes are TRBV5-6 and TRBJ2-7, with D perhaps being TRBD1 or TRBD2 (6 bases each). The germline V and J ends were trimmed by 4 bases and 7 bases, with 21 bases remaining between them. CDR3 length: 15 residues. Germline V gene sequence: CDR1 SGHDT, CDR2 YYEEEE. This CDR3 reads CASSTKWIRGGEQYF. The CDR3 region has the DNA TGTGCCAGCAGCACCAAGTGGATTCGAGGGGGGGAGCAGTACTTC.

J is TRBJ2-2 and V is TRBV10-1, with D tentatively TRBD1 (5 bases). CDR3 length: 15 residues. The V gene's germline CDR1 is WNHNN and CDR2 SYGVQD (reference sequence). Between the trimmed V and J ends, which lost 8 bases and 1 base, there was a span of 14 bases. The CDR3 loop reads CASSQRTKNTGELFF. Here the CDR3 DNA reads TGCGCCAGCTCCCAGAGGACAAAGAACACCGGGGAGCTGTTTTTT.

This sequence joins TRBV2 and TRBJ2-7; tentatively, D is TRBD1 or TRBD2 (5 bases each). Trimming removed 5 bases from V and 1 base from J, with 15 bases in between. CDR3 length: 15 amino acids. Germline V lookup: CDR1 SNHLY, CDR2 FYNNEI. CDR3 amino acids: CASSLRDGTSYEQYF. CDR3 coding DNA: TGTGCCAGCAGTCTACGGGACGGAACTTCCTACGAGCAGTACTTC.

Turning to this clone: Relative to the germline gene, one junction end is altered; a read error may explain this. This chain joins TRBV7-7 and TRBJ2-5; a weak D match, TRBD1 (7 bases). CDR1 and CDR2 (germline): SSHAT, FNYEAQ (reference sequence). This CDR3 has 16 residues. The CDR3 is CASSLADQGGAETQYF. The CDR3 DNA reads as TGTGCTAGCAGCTTAGCGGACCAGGGGGGCGCGGAGACCCAGTACTTC.

V gene TRBV28 combines with J gene TRBJ2-1; D unresolved. Looked up from germline, CDR1 is MDHEN and CDR2 is SYDVKM. This CDR3 spans 12 amino acids. V lost 5 bases, J lost 4 bases, and 6 bases lay in between. CDR3 coding DNA: TGTGCCAGCAGTGCTCAGTACAATGAGCAGTTCTTC. Translating gives CASSAQYNEQFF.

The chain links TRBV18 to TRBJ2-7; possible D gene TRBD1, 6 bases. The CDR3 is 14 amino acids. Trimming left V 5 bases short and J 2 bases short, with 13 bases between. Germline loops: CDR1 KGHSH, CDR2 LQKENI. As DNA, the CDR3 is TGTGCCAGCTCAGTAGGACAGTTACCCTACGAGCAGTACTTC. This gives the protein CASSVGQLPYEQYF. Using reference TRBV18 and TRBJ2-7 for the parts outside the CDR3, the full variable domain is NAGVMQNPRHLVRRRGQEARLRCSPMKGHSHVYWYRQLPEEGLKFMVYLQKENIIDESGMPKERFSAEFPKEGPSILRIQQVVRGDSAAYFCASSVGQLPYEQYFGPGTRLTVT.

This clone was detected only once. V gene TRBV6-6 combines with J gene TRBJ2-5, with D possibly TRBD2 on 6 matching bases. V shed 7 bases and J shed 2 bases, with 11 bases lying between them. There are 13 residues in the CDR3. The germline V gene has CDR1 MNHNY and CDR2 SVGAGI (reference sequence). For the CDR3, the DNA is TGTGCCAGCACCATGGACTATCAAGAGACCCAGTACTTC. Its protein is CASTMDYQETQYF.

The J gene is TRBJ2-5, the V gene TRBV25-1; weak D call: TRBD1 (6 bases). The CDR3 is made up of 15 amino acids. Germline loops: CDR1 MGHDK, CDR2 SYGVNS. The V end was cut by 6 bases, the J end by 3 bases, with 17 bases between. CDR3: CASRYRDAPEETQYF. The CDR3 nucleotides are TGTGCCAGCAGGTACAGGGATGCCCCAGAAGAGACCCAGTACTTC.

This sequence joins TRBV5-1 and TRBJ1-2; TRBD1 agrees at 7 bases. Trimming took 0 bases from V and 8 from J; bases not matched to a gene: 7. The CDR3 consists of 14 residues. CDR1 and CDR2 from the germline V gene are SGHRS and YFSETQ. Here the CDR3 DNA reads TGCGCCAGCAGCTTGGATTGGCAGGGGGGAGGCTACACCTTC. Encoded protein: CASSLDWQGGGYTF.

The chain uses TRBV28 and TRBJ2-2, with 8 bases aligning to TRBD1. Germline CDR1 and CDR2: MDHEN and SYDVKM. With V trimmed by 8 bases and J by 5 bases, 7 bases remained unmatched. The CDR3 contains 14 residues. As DNA, the CDR3 is TGTGCCAGCGTACAACAGGGGGTAACCGGGGAGCTGTTTTTT. It is translated as CASVQQGVTGELFF.

V gene TRBV28 combines with J gene TRBJ1-4, with TRBD1 as a possible D gene (6 bases). The V end lost 1 base, the J end lost 11 bases, and 11 bases lay between the germline ends. The CDR3 has 13 amino acids. Germline assignment: CDR1 MDHEN and CDR2 SYDVKM. The CDR3 loop reads CASSLFQGNKLFF. The CDR3 region has the DNA TGTGCCAGCAGTTTATTCCAGGGGAATAAACTGTTTTTT.

The genes are TRBV14 and TRBJ1-3; D gene uncertain. Trimming left V 2 bases short and J 0 bases short, with 8 bases between. The CDR3 extends over 15 amino acids. Germline V gene sequence: CDR1 SGHDN, CDR2 FVKESK. DNA of the CDR3: TGTGCCAGCAGCCAATTTTTAAGCTCTGGAAACACCATATATTTT. This sequence encodes CASSQFLSSGNTIYF.

The rearrangement uses TRBV7-9 and TRBJ1-4; possibly TRBD1 for D (5 bases). The CDR3 loop spans 15 amino acids. CDR1 and CDR2 from the germline V gene are SEHNR and FQNEAQ (reference sequence). With 5 bases removed from V and 4 bases from J, the gap between germline ends came to 14 bases. For the CDR3, the DNA is TGTGCCAGCAGCACGGGGCTTACCTTTAATGAAAAACTGTTTTTT. Translation gives CASSTGLTFNEKLFF.

The chain uses TRBV18 and TRBJ2-1, with D perhaps matching TRBD2 (5 bases). V was shortened by 0 bases and J by 6 bases, with 18 bases between the two germline ends. The length of the CDR3 is 17 residues. CDR1 is KGHSH and CDR2 is LQKENI in the germline V gene. CDR3 loop: CASSPPKVLARGNEQFF. The CDR3 DNA reads TGTGCCAGCTCACCACCGAAGGTTCTAGCTCGGGGCAATGAGCAGTTCTTC. Variable domain in full (rest from reference TRBV18 and TRBJ2-1): NAGVMQNPRHLVRRRGQEARLRCSPMKGHSHVYWYRQLPEEGLKFMVYLQKENIIDESGMPKERFSAEFPKEGPSILRIQQVVRGDSAAYFCASSPPKVLARGNEQFFGPGTRLTVL.

In its sample, this clone was seen once. This chain uses TRBV5-3 with TRBJ1-5; D gene ambiguous. TRBV5-3 is placed among ORFs of uncertain function. This CDR3 is built from 12 residues. Trimming took 0 bases from V and 8 from J, leaving 6 bases between them. CDR3 amino acids: CARSLAVEPQHF. CDR3 nucleotide sequence: TGTGCCAGAAGCTTGGCGGTGGAGCCCCAGCATTTT.

V is TRBV19 and J is TRBJ2-4; 8 positions agree with TRBD1. There are 15 residues in the CDR3. J was trimmed by 2 bases and V by 7 bases; bases with no gene match: 7. Germline lookup yields CDR1 LNHDA and CDR2 SQIVND (reference sequence). The CDR3 DNA follows: TGTGCCAGTATTCAGACAGGGGCTTCCAAAAACATTCAGTACTTC. Translation gives CASIQTGASKNIQYF.

For the CDR3, the DNA is TGTGCCAGCACTACGGGGACAGGGCCTCATCAGCCCCAGCATTTT. It encodes CASTTGTGPHQPQHF. The V gene is TRBV28, the J gene TRBJ1-5; TRBD1 matches 9 bases. The CDR3 runs 15 residues. Germline values: CDR1 MDHEN, CDR2 SYDVKM. J lost 5 bases, V lost 7 bases, and 9 bases had no gene match.